The source of this T cell receptor (beta chain) is a study of T cells in Graves' hyperthyroidism and ophthalmopathy. Germline lookup yields CDR1 LGHDT and CDR2 YNNKEL (reference sequence). The CDR3 is 15 amino acids. V trimming: 3 bases; J trimming: 7 bases; junction bases outside the gene matches: 8. This clonotype has a handful of counts. Researchers took RNA transcripts and amplified the TCR beta CDR3 regions from them. HTBI primers were used for first-round RT-PCR of the TCR CDR3. TCRdb itself ran the multiplex PCR reads through MiXCR, one entry per CDR3 protein. The sample contains around 700,000 distinct CDR3 sequences, under 20% of which appear only once.

This TCR was recovered from a woman between 50 and 59 years old with Graves' hyperthyroidism that later progressed to Graves' ophthalmopathy. Specimen: blood. This sequence joins TRBV3-1 and TRBJ1-2; TRBD1 agrees at 10 bases. In DNA form, the CDR3 reads TGTGCCAGCAGCCATTTGACAGGGGGCGCTTTTGGCTACACCTTC. Its translation: CASSHLTGGAFGYTF.